This T cell receptor beta chain was profiled in a study of T cell responses to AZD1222 COVID-19 vaccine. Overall study findings and caveats: Epitopes outside B.1.351 and B.1.1.7 mutated regions reportedly drew nearly half of spike TCRs. A mostly white British donor set with more females was recruited, and clonal diversity was possibly underestimated. Sampling captured repertoires only after the peak T cell response. Two AZD1222 administrations were followed by greater Spike-specific TCR breadth and depth.

TCRdb's table, derived via immunoSEQ multiplex PCR, lists solely in-frame clones and lacks some. The table has about 180,000 clones, 90% to 95% seen once; the top ten hold roughly 1.7%. Comment on this clone: Its antigen remains unknown.

The CDR3 is 13 residues long. Trimming left V 3 bases short and J 2 bases short, with 7 bases between. Germline loops: CDR1 SEHNR, CDR2 FQNEAQ (reference sequence). Specimen: peripheral blood, collected 28 days after the second AZD1222 dose. This TCR was sampled from an adult who received the AZD1222 COVID-19 vaccine. The rearrangement joins TRBV7-9 to TRBJ1-1; the D is unclear. In nucleotides, the CDR3 is TGTGCCAGCAGCTTGGGGTCCAACACTGAAGCTTTCTTT. Protein: CASSLGSNTEAFF.